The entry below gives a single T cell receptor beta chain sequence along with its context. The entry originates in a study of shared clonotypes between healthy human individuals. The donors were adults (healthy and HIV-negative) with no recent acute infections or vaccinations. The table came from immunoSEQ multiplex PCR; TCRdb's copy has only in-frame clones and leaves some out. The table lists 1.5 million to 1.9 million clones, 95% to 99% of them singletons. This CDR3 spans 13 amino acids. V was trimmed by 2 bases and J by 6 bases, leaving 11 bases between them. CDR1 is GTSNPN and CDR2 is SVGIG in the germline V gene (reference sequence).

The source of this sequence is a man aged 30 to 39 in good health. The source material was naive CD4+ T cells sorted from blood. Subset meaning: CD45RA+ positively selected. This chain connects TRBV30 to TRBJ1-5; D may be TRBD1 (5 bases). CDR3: CAWSSNGGQPQHF. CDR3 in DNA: TGTGCCTGGAGTAGCAATGGGGGTCAGCCCCAGCATTTT.